The source of this T cell receptor (beta chain) is a study of shared clonotypes between healthy human individuals. The study's findings and limits: Clonotype sharing among donors was expected to depend on sequencing depth. Some naive CD4 clonotypes, 5% to 5.5%, turned up in common across several donors.

CDR3 length: 12 residues. Germline CDR1 reads SGHTS; CDR2 reads YDEGEE. Germline trimming cut 0 bases from V and 15 bases from J; bases unmatched to any gene: 4. The study drew its donors from healthy HIV-negative adults without recent acute infections or vaccinations. The authors ran the assay at deep level. Repertoires were generated with immunoSEQ multiplex PCR, while TCRdb's copy carries only in-frame clones and drops some. The data show about 1 million clones, about 75% seen once. Note on this clone: Its target is unknown.

The TCR comes from a man younger than 35 in good health. The sample consisted of memory CD4+ T cells sorted from blood. Subset in this sample: CD45RA-negative fraction. The chain recombines TRBV5-8 with TRBJ2-4; 9 nucleotides line up with TRBD1. This chain's CDR3 is CASSLGDRVGYF. CDR3 in DNA: TGTGCCAGCAGCTTGGGGGACAGGGTCGGGTACTTC.